The count of the clone carrying this TCR beta chain is one. Its matching antigen is unknown. These data belong to a study of cytomegalovirus exposure and HLA in healthy donors. Study-wide points: A later analysis reportedly found that, within productive TCRs, an Asian-associated ancestry cluster had fewer N-insertions than the mean observed across the 666 donors.

The PCR contained 60 Vbeta and 13 Jbeta primers. Assay used: immunoSEQ multiplex PCR; TCRdb lists only in-frame clones, some missing. The data hold over 85,000 clones, with about four fifths observed a single time. The CDR3 has 16 residues. V shed 3 bases, J shed 2 bases, and the junction held 7 bases outside the gene matches. Germline V gene data show CDR1 as SGHAT and CDR2 as FQDESV (reference sequence). The sequence came from a man between 40 and 49 years old in good health and CMV-seropositive. Sequencing used PBMCs. The chain carries TRBV11-1 and TRBJ2-1; TRBD2 agrees at 7 bases. The CDR3 here is CASSLGGSRTYNEQFF. CDR3 DNA sequence: TGTGCCAGCAGCTTGGGGGGGTCCCGAACCTACAATGAGCAGTTCTTC.